This TCR beta chain was sequenced during a study of cytomegalovirus exposure and HLA in healthy donors. This clone was detected only once. Its matching antigen is unknown. Vbeta (60) and Jbeta (13) primers were used in the PCR. Clones were read by immunoSEQ multiplex PCR, and TCRdb kept only the in-frame ones, dropping some. The table records approximately 140,000 clones, around 78% of them present only once. General study findings and limits: Analysis was carried out at a later point, and it linked a missense DCLRE1C variant to TCR beta V- and J-gene trimming.

The sample taken for sequencing was PBMCs. The source of this sequence is a woman aged 40 to 50 in good health and CMV-seropositive.

The CDR3 nucleotides are TGTGCCAGTAGTTGGGGACCGAGCGGGGAGCAGTACTTC. Translated: CASSWGPSGEQYF. The V gene is TRBV19, the J gene TRBJ2-7; D is possibly TRBD2 (6 bases). V was pared by 5 bases and J by 7 bases, with 15 bases between. The CDR3 has 13 amino acids. Per germline, CDR1 LNHDA and CDR2 SQIVND (reference sequence).